A single count supports the clone carrying this T cell receptor beta chain. Its matching antigen is unknown. J was trimmed by 1 base and V by 2 bases; bases with no gene match: 6. CDR3 size: 16 residues. The germline CDR1 and CDR2 sequences are SGHDN and FVKESK. Libraries were prepared by immunoSEQ multiplex PCR; TCRdb keeps only in-frame clonotypes and omits some of them. The data hold over 150,000 clones, with roughly nine tenths observed a single time. This sample is drawn from a study of cytomegalovirus exposure and HLA in healthy donors. Turning to the study itself: The same platform was used for the 130 or so validation repertoires as for the approximately 610 first-cohort repertoires, as reported in a later analysis. Study outcomes and limitations: Some public TCRs appeared in many individuals, while most sequences were rare. The listing of roughly 160 TCR beta chains classed them as cytomegalovirus-associated. Published work reported that the classifier diagnosed cytomegalovirus status with high specificity and sensitivity.

The origin of this receptor is a woman under 30 in good health and CMV-seropositive. Input material: PBMCs. The rearrangement joins TRBV14 to TRBJ2-7; 9 bases match TRBD1. CDR3 in DNA: TGTGCCAGCAGCCAACGTGTGGGACAGGGTTCCTACGAGCAGTACTTC. It codes for CASSQRVGQGSYEQYF.